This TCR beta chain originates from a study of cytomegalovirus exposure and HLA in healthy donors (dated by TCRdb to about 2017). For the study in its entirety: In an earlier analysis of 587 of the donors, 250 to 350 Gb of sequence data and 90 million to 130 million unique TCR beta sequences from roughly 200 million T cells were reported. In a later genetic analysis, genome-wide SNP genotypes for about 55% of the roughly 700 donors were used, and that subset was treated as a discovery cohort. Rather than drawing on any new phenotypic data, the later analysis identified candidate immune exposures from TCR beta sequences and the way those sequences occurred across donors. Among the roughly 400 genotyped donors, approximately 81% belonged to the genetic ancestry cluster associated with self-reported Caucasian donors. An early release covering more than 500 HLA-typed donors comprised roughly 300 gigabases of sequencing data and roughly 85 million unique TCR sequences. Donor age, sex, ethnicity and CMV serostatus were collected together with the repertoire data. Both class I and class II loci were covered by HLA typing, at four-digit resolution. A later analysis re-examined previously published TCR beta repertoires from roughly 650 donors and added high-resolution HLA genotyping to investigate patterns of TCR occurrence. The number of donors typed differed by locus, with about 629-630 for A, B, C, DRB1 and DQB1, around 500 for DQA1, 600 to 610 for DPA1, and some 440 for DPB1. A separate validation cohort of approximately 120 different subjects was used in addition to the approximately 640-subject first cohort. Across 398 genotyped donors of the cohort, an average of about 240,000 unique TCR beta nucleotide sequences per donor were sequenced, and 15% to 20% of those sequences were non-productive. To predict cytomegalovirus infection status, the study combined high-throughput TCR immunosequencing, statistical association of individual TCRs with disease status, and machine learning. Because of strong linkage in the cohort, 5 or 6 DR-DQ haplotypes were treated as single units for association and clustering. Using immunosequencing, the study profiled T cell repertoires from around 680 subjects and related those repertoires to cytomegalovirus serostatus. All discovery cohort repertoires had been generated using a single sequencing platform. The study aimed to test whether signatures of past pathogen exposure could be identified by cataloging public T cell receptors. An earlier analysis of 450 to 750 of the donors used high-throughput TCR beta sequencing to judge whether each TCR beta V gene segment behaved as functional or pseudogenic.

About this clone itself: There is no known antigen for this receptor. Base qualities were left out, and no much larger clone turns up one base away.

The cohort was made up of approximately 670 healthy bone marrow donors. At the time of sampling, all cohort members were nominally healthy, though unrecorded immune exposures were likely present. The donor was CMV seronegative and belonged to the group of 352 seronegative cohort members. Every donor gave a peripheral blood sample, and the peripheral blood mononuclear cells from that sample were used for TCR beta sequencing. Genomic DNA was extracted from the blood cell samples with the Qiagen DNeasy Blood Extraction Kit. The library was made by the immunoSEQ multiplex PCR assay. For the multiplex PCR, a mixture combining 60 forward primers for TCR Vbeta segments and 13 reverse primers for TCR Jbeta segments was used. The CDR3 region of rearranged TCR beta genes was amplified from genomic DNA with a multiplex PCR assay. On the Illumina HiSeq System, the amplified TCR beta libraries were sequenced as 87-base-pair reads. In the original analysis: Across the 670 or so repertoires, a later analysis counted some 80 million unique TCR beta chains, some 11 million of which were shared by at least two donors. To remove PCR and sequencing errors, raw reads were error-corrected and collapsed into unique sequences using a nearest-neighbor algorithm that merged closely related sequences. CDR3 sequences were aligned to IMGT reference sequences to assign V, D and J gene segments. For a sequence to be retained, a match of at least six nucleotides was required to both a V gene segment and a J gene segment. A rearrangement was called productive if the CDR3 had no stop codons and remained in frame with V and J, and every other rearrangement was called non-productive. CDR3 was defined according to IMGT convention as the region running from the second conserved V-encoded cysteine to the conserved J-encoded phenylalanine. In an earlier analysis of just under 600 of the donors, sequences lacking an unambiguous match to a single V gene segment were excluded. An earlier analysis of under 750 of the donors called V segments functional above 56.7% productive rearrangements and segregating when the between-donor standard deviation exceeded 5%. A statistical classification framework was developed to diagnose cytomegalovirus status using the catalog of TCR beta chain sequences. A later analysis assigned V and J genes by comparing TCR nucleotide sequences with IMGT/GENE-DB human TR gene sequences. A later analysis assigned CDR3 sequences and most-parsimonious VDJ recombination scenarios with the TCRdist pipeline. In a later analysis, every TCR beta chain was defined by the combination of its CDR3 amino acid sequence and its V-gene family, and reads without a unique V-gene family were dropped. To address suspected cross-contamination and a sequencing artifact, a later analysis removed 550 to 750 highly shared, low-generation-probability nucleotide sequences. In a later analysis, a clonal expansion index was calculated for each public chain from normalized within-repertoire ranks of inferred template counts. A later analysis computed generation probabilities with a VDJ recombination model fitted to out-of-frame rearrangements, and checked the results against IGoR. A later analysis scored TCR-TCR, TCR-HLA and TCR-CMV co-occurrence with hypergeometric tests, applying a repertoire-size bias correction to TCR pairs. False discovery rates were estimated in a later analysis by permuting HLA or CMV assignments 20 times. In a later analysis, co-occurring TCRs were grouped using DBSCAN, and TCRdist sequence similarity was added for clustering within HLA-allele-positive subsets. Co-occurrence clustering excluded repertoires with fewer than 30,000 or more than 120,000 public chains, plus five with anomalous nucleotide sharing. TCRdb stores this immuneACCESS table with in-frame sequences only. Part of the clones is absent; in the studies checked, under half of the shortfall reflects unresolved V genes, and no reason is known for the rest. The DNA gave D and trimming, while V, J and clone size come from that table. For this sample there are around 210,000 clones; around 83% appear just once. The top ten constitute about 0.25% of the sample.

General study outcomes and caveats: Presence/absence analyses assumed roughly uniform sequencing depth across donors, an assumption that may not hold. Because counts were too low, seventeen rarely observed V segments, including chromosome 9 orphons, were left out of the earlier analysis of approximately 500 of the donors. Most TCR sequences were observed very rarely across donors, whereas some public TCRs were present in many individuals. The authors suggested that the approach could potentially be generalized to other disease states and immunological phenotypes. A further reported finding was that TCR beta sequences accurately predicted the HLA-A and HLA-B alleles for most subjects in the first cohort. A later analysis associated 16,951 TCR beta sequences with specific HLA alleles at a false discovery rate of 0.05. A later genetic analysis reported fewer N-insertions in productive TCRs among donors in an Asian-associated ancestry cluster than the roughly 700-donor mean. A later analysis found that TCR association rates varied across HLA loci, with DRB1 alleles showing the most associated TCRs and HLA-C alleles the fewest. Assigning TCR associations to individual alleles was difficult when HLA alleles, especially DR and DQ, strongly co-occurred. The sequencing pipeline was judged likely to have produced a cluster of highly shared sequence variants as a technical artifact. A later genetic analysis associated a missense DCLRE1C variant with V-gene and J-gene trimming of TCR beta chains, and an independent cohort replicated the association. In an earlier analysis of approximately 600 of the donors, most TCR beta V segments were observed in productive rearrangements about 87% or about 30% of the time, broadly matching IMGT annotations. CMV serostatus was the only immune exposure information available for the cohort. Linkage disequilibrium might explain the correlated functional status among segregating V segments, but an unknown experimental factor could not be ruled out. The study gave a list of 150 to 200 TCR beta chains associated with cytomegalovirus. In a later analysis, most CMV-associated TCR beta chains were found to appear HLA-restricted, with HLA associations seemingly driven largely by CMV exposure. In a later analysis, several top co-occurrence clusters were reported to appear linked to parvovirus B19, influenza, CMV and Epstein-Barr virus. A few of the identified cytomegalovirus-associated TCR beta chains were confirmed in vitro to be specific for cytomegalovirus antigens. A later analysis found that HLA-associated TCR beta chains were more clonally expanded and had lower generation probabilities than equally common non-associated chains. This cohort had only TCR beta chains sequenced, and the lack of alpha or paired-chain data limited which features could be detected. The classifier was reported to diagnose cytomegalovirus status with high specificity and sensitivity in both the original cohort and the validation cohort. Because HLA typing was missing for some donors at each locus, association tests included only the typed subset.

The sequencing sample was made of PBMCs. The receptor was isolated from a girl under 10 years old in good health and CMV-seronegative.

The CDR3: CASSIQGGLADTQYF. The DNA sequence reads TGTGCCAGTAGTATTCAAGGGGGCTTAGCAGATACGCAGTATTTT. This chain joins TRBV19 to TRBJ2-3; 7 central bases correspond to TRBD1. Its CDR3 holds 15 amino acids, cysteine through phenylalanine. Kept here is only the CDR3 DNA, which spans 45 bases and is read in frame from base 1. CDR1 and CDR2 (LNHDA, SQIVND) derive from the germline V gene (reference sequence). Unmatched junction bases come to 7, with V trimmed by 3 bases and J by 4 bases.